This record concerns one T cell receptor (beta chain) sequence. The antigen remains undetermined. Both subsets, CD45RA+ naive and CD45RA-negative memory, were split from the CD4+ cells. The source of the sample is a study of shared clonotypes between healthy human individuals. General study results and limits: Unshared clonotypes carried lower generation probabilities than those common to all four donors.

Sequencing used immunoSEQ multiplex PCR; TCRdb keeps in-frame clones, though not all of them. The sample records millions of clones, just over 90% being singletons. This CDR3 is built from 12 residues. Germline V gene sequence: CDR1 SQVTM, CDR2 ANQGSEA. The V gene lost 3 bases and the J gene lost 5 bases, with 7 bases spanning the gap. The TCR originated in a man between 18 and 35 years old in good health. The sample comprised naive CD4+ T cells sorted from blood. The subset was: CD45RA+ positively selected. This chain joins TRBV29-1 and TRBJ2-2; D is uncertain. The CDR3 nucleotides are TGCAGCGTTGATGGTCCTACCGGGGAGCTGTTTTTT. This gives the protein CSVDGPTGELFF.